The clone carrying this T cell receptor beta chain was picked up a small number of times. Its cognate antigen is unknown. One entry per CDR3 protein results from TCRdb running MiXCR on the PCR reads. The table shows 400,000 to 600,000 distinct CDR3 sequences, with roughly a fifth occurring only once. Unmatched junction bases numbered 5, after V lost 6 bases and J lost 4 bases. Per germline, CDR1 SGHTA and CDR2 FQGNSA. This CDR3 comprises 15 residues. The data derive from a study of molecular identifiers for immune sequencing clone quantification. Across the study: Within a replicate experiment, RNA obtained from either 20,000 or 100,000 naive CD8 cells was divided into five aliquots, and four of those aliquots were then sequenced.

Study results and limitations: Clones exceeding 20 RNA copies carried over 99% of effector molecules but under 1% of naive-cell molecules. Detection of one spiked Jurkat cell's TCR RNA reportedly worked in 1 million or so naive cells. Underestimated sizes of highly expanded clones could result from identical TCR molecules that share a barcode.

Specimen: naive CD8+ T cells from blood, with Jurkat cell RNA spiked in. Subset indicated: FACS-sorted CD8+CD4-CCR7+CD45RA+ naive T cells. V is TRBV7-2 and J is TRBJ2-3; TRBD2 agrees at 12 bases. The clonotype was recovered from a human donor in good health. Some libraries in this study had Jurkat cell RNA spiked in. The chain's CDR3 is CASRPSGGGADTQYF. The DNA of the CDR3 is TGTGCCAGCAGACCTAGCGGGGGGGGGGCAGATACGCAGTATTTT.